A selection of T cell receptor beta chains follows, all from one sample in a study of shared clonotypes between healthy human individuals. The protocol was immunoSEQ multiplex PCR, while the TCRdb copy is restricted to in-frame clones and leaves out a portion. The sample includes some 1 million clones, roughly 70% of them seen just once. The material sequenced was memory CD4+ T cells sorted from blood. These receptors all come from a man aged 18 to 29 in good health. Both conserved end residues are part of each CDR3. Fields, in order: clone size, D gene, J gene, V gene, CDR3 protein, CDR3 DNA. A D gene is named only where the DNA matches it firmly. Not every row has a clone size; where given, it reads once, few, many or a size class.

>once|TRBD2|TRBJ2-5|TRBV30
CAWSRGGRDEQYF
TGTGCCTGGAGTAGGGGCGGGAGAGATGAGCAGTACTTC
>NA|TRBD2|TRBJ2-2|TRBV7-2
CASSLGGTSSPLTGELFF
TGTGCCAGCAGCTTGGGTGGGACTAGCTCGCCGTTGACCGGGGAGCTGTTTTTT
>NA|NA|TRBJ1-5|TRBV5-6
CASSLRGAGQPQHF
TGTGCCAGCAGCTTGAGGGGCGCAGGTCAGCCCCAGCATTTT
>few|NA|TRBJ2-2|TRBV19
CASRAGNTGELFF
TGTGCCAGTAGAGCGGGGAACACCGGGGAGCTGTTTTTT
>once|NA|TRBJ2-7|TRBV29-1
CSVWGLTGTYEQYF
TGCAGCGTTTGGGGCTTAACGGGAACCTACGAGCAGTACTTC
>NA|NA|TRBJ1-1|TRBV19
CASSIAEQAGAFF
TGTGCCAGTAGTATAGCGGAGCAGGCGGGAGCTTTCTTT
>NA|TRBD1|TRBJ1-3|TRBV5-5
CASSSGTGVGNTIYF
TGTGCCAGCAGCAGCGGGACAGGGGTCGGAAACACCATATATTTT
>NA|TRBD1|TRBJ2-7|TRBV16
CASSQSKAGGYYEQYF
TGTGCCAGCAGCCAATCTAAGGCAGGGGGTTACTACGAGCAGTACTTC
>NA|TRBD1|TRBJ2-5|TRBV7-2
CASSSGQAVRETQYF
TGTGCCAGCAGTTCTGGACAGGCTGTTCGGGAGACCCAGTACTTC
>NA|NA|TRBJ1-6|TRBV4-3
CASSQAGTFNSPLHF
TGCGCCAGCAGCCAAGCTGGCACGTTTAATTCACCCCTCCACTTT
>NA|NA|TRBJ2-3|TRBV5-5
CASNKLAVSTDTQYF
TGTGCCAGCAATAAGCTAGCCGTAAGCACAGATACGCAGTATTTT
>NA|TRBD1|TRBJ2-5|TRBV9
CASSSPGGETQYF
TGTGCCAGCAGCTCCCCAGGGGGCGAGACCCAGTACTTC
>NA|NA|TRBJ2-7|TRBV4-3
CASSQDQRAYEQYF
TGCGCCAGCAGCCAAGATCAGCGGGCCTACGAGCAGTACTTC
>NA|NA|TRBJ1-5|TRBV7-8
CATPGGSNQPQHF
TGTGCCACACCAGGTGGGAGCAATCAGCCCCAGCATTTT
>NA|TRBD2|TRBJ2-1|TRBV11-2
CASSYTGGNEQFF
TGTGCCAGCAGCTACACCGGGGGGAATGAGCAGTTCTTC
>NA|NA|TRBJ2-7|TRBV5-1
CASSLGGLGGSYEQYF
TGCGCCAGCAGCTTGGGCGGCCTGGGGGGATCCTACGAGCAGTACTTC
>NA|NA|TRBJ2-7|TRBV27
CASSSPRVGSNEQYF
TGTGCCAGCAGTTCCCCGAGGGTGGGATCAAACGAGCAGTACTTC
>NA|NA|TRBJ2-6|TRBV5-1
CASSPLPTGANVLTF
TGCGCCAGCAGCCCGCTCCCGACCGGGGCCAACGTCCTGACTTTC
>NA|TRBD2|TRBJ2-2|TRBV7-9
CASGRALNTGELFF
TGTGCCAGTGGGAGGGCCCTGAACACCGGGGAGCTGTTTTTT
>NA|TRBD1|TRBJ2-1|TRBV30
CAWSGQGMGEQFF
TGTGCCTGGTCGGGACAGGGGATGGGTGAGCAGTTCTTC
>NA|NA|TRBJ2-3|TRBV5-1
CASSFAAQGSTDTQYF
TGCGCCAGCAGCTTTGCCGCACAGGGTAGCACAGATACGCAGTATTTT
>NA|NA|TRBJ2-5|TRBV5-3
CEGGTAGNQETQYF
TGTGAGGGGGGCACCGCCGGCAACCAAGAGACCCAGTACTTC
>NA|NA|TRBJ2-5|TRBV9
CASSVTDQETQYF
TGTGCCAGCAGCGTAACGGATCAAGAGACCCAGTACTTC
>NA|NA|TRBJ1-1|TRBV28
CASSPDWLNTEAFF
TGTGCCAGCAGCCCGGACTGGTTGAACACTGAAGCTTTCTTT
>few|NA|TRBJ2-5|TRBV20-1
CSVQGQETQYF
TGCAGTGTACAGGGCCAAGAGACCCAGTACTTC
>NA|TRBD2|TRBJ2-3|TRBV10-2
CASILPSGGQPDTQYF
TGCGCCAGCATTTTACCTAGCGGGGGGCAACCAGATACGCAGTATTTT
>NA|TRBD2|TRBJ2-7|TRBV7-2
CASSMTSGSREQYF
TGTGCCAGCAGCATGACTAGCGGGAGTCGGGAGCAGTACTTC
>NA|TRBD1|TRBJ1-6|TRBV4-1
CASSLYRGREGNSPLHF
TGCGCCAGCAGCCTATACAGGGGGCGGGAAGGAAATTCACCCCTCCACTTT
>NA|NA|TRBJ2-2|TRBV2
CASSERRGHTGELFF
TGTGCCAGCAGTGAACGACGGGGGCACACCGGGGAGCTGTTTTTT
>NA|NA|TRBJ2-5|TRBV5-1
CASSRDGPDRRGETQYF
TGCGCCAGCAGCCGTGACGGGCCAGACAGGAGAGGAGAGACCCAGTACTTC
>many|TRBD1|TRBJ1-2|TRBV7-9
CASSAQGSTDGYTF
TGTGCCAGCAGCGCACAGGGGAGTACGGATGGCTACACCTTC
>NA|TRBD1|TRBJ2-7|TRBV5-4
CAIGTDYEQYF
TGTGCCATCGGGACAGACTACGAGCAGTACTTC
>NA|NA|TRBJ1-2|TRBV5-1
CASSLVPQGANYGYTF
TGCGCCAGCAGCTTGGTCCCCCAGGGAGCTAACTATGGCTACACCTTC
>NA|NA|TRBJ2-7|TRBV6-1
CASRTEGAYEQYF
TGTGCCAGCAGGACGGAGGGTGCCTACGAGCAGTACTTC
>few|NA|TRBJ1-1|TRBV7-2
CASSRPASEAFF
TGTGCCAGCAGCCGGCCGGCAAGCGAAGCTTTCTTT
>NA|TRBD2|TRBJ2-7|TRBV4-1
CASSQGPSGVYEQYF
TGCGCCAGCAGCCAAGGTCCTAGCGGGGTCTACGAGCAGTACTTC
>NA|NA|TRBJ1-6|TRBV9
CASSGDGYYNSPLHF
TGTGCCAGCAGCGGGGACGGATACTATAATTCACCCCTCCACTTT
>few|NA|TRBJ1-1|TRBV2
CASSEGGRAFF
TGTGCCAGCAGTGAAGGTGGCCGGGCTTTCTTT
>few|TRBD2|TRBJ2-3|TRBV5-1
CASSLLAGTSTDTQYF
TGCGCCAGCAGCTTACTAGCGGGGACCTCCACAGATACGCAGTATTTT
>NA|NA|TRBJ2-2|TRBV6-1
CASRGPWGTGELFF
TGTGCCAGCAGGGGCCCATGGGGCACCGGGGAGCTGTTTTTT
>NA|NA|TRBJ1-1|TRBV6-5
CASSYSIGVGGGAFF
TGTGCCAGCAGTTACTCGATAGGGGTTGGCGGCGGAGCTTTCTTT
>NA|TRBD2|TRBJ2-1|TRBV5-1
CASSLAGTSLGGEQFF
TGCGCCAGCAGCTTAGCGGGGACCAGCCTTGGCGGTGAGCAGTTCTTC
>many|NA|TRBJ1-6|TRBV6-5
CASSYRGAGGNSPLHF
TGTGCCAGCAGTTACCGGGGGGCCGGGGGCAATTCACCCCTCCACTTT
>NA|NA|TRBJ1-5|TRBV11-3
CASSLETYAGVNQPQHF
TGTGCCAGCAGCTTAGAGACTTATGCAGGTGTCAATCAGCCCCAGCATTTT
>NA|TRBD2|TRBJ2-3|TRBV2
CASGGTSGGTDTQYF
TGTGCCAGCGGGGGGACTAGCGGGGGCACAGATACGCAGTATTTT
>NA|TRBD1|TRBJ2-2|TRBV6-1
CASSRTGGTGELFF
TGTGCCAGCAGTAGAACAGGGGGGACCGGGGAGCTGTTTTTT
>NA|NA|TRBJ2-7|TRBV6-5
CASRVPGVYEQYF
TGTGCCAGCAGGGTCCCTGGGGTCTACGAGCAGTACTTC
>few|TRBD1|TRBJ1-5|TRBV7-2
CASSLQGAQPQHF
TGTGCCAGCAGTCTCCAGGGGGCCCAGCCCCAGCATTTT
>NA|TRBD1|TRBJ2-1|TRBV5-6
CASSRGRQGSDEQFF
TGTGCCAGCAGCCGAGGCAGACAGGGGTCGGATGAGCAGTTCTTC
>once|NA|TRBJ2-3|TRBV11-2
CASSSTDTQYF
TGTGCCAGCAGCTCCACAGATACGCAGTATTTT
>NA|NA|TRBJ1-3|TRBV4-2
CASSQLKGTVSSGNTIYF
TGTGCCAGCAGCCAATTAAAGGGGACCGTGAGCTCTGGAAACACCATATATTTT
>few|NA|TRBJ2-3|TRBV18
CASSPGSTGNTQYF
TGTGCCAGCTCACCCGGGTCTACTGGAAATACGCAGTATTTT
>NA|NA|TRBJ2-1|TRBV2
CASRTNGGHEQFF
TGTGCCAGCAGGACTAACGGAGGCCATGAGCAGTTCTTC
>NA|TRBD2|TRBJ2-2|TRBV6-1
CASSSRGANTGELFF
TGTGCCAGCAGTTCGCGGGGGGCCAACACCGGGGAGCTGTTTTTT
>NA|TRBD2|TRBJ2-5|TRBV30
CAWSGAGGRQETQYF
TGTGCCTGGAGTGGGGCGGGAGGGCGCCAAGAGACCCAGTACTTC
>many|TRBD1|TRBJ2-7|TRBV4-1
CASSQRWDRVKPGSYEQYF
TGCGCCAGCAGCCAACGATGGGACAGGGTTAAACCGGGTTCCTACGAGCAGTACTTC
>once|TRBD1|TRBJ1-2|TRBV30
CAWSGGTGGSYGYTF
TGTGCCTGGAGTGGAGGGACAGGGGGTTCCTATGGCTACACCTTC
>NA|NA|TRBJ2-3|TRBV7-9
CASSLPGDFVDTQYF
TGTGCCAGCAGCTTGCCTGGGGACTTTGTAGATACGCAGTATTTT
>many|NA|TRBJ1-1|TRBV9
CASSVSPNTEAFF
TGTGCCAGCAGCGTATCCCCGAACACTGAAGCTTTCTTT